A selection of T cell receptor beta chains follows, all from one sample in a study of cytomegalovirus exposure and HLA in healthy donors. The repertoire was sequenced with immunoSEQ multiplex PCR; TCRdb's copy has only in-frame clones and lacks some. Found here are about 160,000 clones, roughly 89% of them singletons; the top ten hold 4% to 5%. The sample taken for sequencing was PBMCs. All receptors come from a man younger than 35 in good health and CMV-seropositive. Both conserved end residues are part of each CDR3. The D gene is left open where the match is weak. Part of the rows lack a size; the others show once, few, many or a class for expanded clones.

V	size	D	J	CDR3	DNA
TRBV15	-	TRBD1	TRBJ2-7	CATEGQGQYEQYF	TGTGCCACAGAGGGACAGGGCCAATACGAGCAGTACTTC
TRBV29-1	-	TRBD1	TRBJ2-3	CSTGQGASTDTQYF	TGCAGCACCGGACAGGGGGCTAGCACAGATACGCAGTATTTT
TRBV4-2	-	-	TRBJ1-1	CASSRSTNTEAFF	TGTGCCAGCAGCCGGAGTACAAACACTGAAGCTTTCTTT
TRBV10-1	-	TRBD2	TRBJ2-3	CASSEALAGDQRTDTQYF	TGCGCCAGCAGTGAGGCGTTAGCGGGAGATCAACGCACAGATACGCAGTATTTT
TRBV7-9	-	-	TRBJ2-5	CASSLTGSFTQETQYF	TGTGCCAGCAGCTTAACAGGGTCATTTACTCAAGAGACCCAGTACTTC
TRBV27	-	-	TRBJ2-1	CASSIGGDEQFF	TGTGCCAGCAGTATCGGAGGGGATGAGCAGTTCTTC
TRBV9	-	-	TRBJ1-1	CASSPQMNTEAFF	TGTGCCAGCAGCCCCCAGATGAACACTGAAGCTTTCTTT
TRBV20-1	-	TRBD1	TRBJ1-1	CSASRQGEAFF	TGCAGTGCTAGCCGACAGGGAGAAGCTTTCTTT
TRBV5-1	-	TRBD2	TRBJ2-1	CASGYGLALANEQFF	TGCGCCAGCGGTTACGGACTAGCCTTAGCCAATGAGCAGTTCTTC
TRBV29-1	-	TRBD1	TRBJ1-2	CSVAGQHYGYTF	TGCAGCGTTGCGGGACAGCACTATGGCTACACCTTC
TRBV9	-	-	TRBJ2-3	CASSVVPGAIDTQYF	TGTGCCAGCAGCGTAGTACCAGGGGCGATAGATACGCAGTATTTT
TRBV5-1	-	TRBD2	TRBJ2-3	CASSPGLAGVTDTQYF	TGCGCCAGCAGCCCCGGACTAGCGGGAGTTACAGATACGCAGTATTTT
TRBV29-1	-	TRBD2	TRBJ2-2	CSAWGVGFLSGSLPGELFF	TGCAGCGCCTGGGGGGTGGGCTTCTTGAGCGGGAGTCTCCCCGGGGAGCTGTTTTTT
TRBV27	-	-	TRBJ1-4	CASSSYGQLNEKLFF	TGTGCCAGCAGTTCCTATGGACAGCTAAATGAAAAACTGTTTTTT
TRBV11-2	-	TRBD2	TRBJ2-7	CASSVTSGRALFFSYEQYF	TGTGCCAGCAGCGTTACTAGCGGGAGGGCCCTTTTTTTTTCCTACGAGCAGTACTTC
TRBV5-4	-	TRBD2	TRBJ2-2	CASSNSGRALTGELFF	TGTGCCAGCAGCAATAGCGGGAGGGCCCTCACCGGGGAGCTGTTTTTT
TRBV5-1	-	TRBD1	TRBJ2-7	CASSATGSYEQYF	TGCGCCAGCAGCGCGACAGGGTCCTACGAGCAGTACTTC
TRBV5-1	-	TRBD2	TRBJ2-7	CASSPSGSSYEQYF	TGCGCCAGCAGCCCTAGCGGGAGCTCCTACGAGCAGTACTTC
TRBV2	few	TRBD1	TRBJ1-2	CASSRDRDGYTF	TGTGCCAGCAGTAGGGACAGGGATGGCTACACCTTC
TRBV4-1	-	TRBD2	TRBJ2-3	CASSHVLAGSTDTQYF	TGCGCCAGCAGCCATGTACTAGCGGGGAGCACAGATACGCAGTATTTT
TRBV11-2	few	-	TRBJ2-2	CASSLMGHSGELFF	TGTGCCAGCAGCTTAATGGGGCATTCCGGGGAGCTGTTTTTT
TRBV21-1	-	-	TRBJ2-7	CASSKKDRGRAYEQYF	TGTGCCAGCAGCAAAAAAGACAGGGGTAGGGCCTACGAGCAGTACTTC
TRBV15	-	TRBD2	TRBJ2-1	CATSIAGVYNEQFF	TGTGCCACCAGCATAGCGGGTGTCTACAATGAGCAGTTCTTC
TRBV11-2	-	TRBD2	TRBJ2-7	CASSSQTSGISYEQYF	TGTGCCAGCAGCTCCCAGACTAGCGGGATCTCCTACGAGCAGTACTTC